The present entry profiles one TCR beta chain with its context. The antigen is undetermined. This CDR3 spans 12 amino acids. V dropped 5 bases and J dropped 5 bases, with 9 bases sitting between them. CDR1 and CDR2 from the germline V gene are LNHDA and SQIVND (reference sequence). The data belong to a study of cytomegalovirus exposure and HLA in healthy donors. General study findings and limits: Some V segments could not be told apart, so they were left out, TRBV6-2 and TRBV6-3 among them. It was shown in a later analysis that HLA-associated TCR beta chains were more clonally expanded than other, equally common chains. Highly shared sequence variants in one cluster were likely a sequencing artifact. In terms of immune exposure information, only CMV serostatus was available.

The PCR ran on 60 Vbeta and 13 Jbeta primers. Assay: immunoSEQ multiplex PCR; the TCRdb copy retains only in-frame clones and omits some. This specimen shows 55,000 to 85,000 clones; the ten leading clones hold approximately 3.8%. This TCR derives from a female donor in good health and CMV-seropositive. Input material: PBMCs. The genes are TRBV19 and TRBJ2-5, with D perhaps TRBD1 (5 bases). The CDR3 loop is CASSSGWETQYF. DNA of the CDR3: TGTGCCAGTAGTTCAGGGTGGGAGACCCAGTACTTC.